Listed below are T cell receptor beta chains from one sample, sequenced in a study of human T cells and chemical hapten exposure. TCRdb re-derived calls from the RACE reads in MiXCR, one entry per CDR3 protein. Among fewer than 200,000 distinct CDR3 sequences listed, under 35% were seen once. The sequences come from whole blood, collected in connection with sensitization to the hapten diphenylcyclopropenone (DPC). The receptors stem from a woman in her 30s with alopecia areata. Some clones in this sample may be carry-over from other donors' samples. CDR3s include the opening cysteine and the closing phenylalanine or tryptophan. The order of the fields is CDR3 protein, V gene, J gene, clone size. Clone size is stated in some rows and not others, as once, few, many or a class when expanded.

CSASPGTSGYNEQFF	TRBV20-1	TRBJ2-1	.
CASSTAAASYEQYF	TRBV28	TRBJ2-7	few
CASSPDLSHYEQYF	TRBV4-1	TRBJ2-7	few
CASTRTSPYEQYF	TRBV2	TRBJ2-7	.
CASSTAPGTGMNTEAFF	TRBV5-1	TRBJ1-1	few
CASSLPSSYEQYF	TRBV28	TRBJ2-7	many
CASSASPGTGSYGYTF	TRBV9	TRBJ1-2	.
CASSLVVGNTGELFF	TRBV5-1	TRBJ2-2	few
CASSQEGGSGNTIYF	TRBV4-3	TRBJ1-3	few
CASSLSISREYYEQYF	TRBV5-6	TRBJ2-7	few
CASSPTSGSGAQFF	TRBV4-1	TRBJ2-1	many
CASSFRGGTEAFF	TRBV27	TRBJ1-1	few
CASSLGTAFYNEQFF	TRBV7-3	TRBJ2-1	.
CASSPFEGGAYNKQFF	TRBV6-4	TRBJ2-1	.
CSVDGGGDYEQYF	TRBV29-1	TRBJ2-7	few
CASSQDRSAGGYEQYF	TRBV4-2	TRBJ2-7	.
CASSPQGPRGSNEKLFF	TRBV7-2	TRBJ1-4	.
CSADRGGYNEQFF	TRBV20-1	TRBJ2-1	.
CASSFAGKSNEQFF	TRBV28	TRBJ2-1	.
CASSLEGFRSPLHF	TRBV5-6	TRBJ1-6	.
CASSLGAKPPQHF	TRBV28	TRBJ1-5	.
CASSFGSGRPREQYF	TRBV7-2	TRBJ2-7	.
CSVAGGEGEKLFF	TRBV29-1	TRBJ1-4	.
CAWKADTGELFF	TRBV30	TRBJ2-2	few
CASRLQSGDTEAFF	TRBV7-6	TRBJ1-1	.
CSARRVEQFF	TRBV20-1	TRBJ2-1	.
CASSLRGVGSYGYTF	TRBV28	TRBJ1-2	.
CASRRRSSTDTQYF	TRBV7-3	TRBJ2-3	few